This T cell receptor beta chain comes out of a study of cytomegalovirus exposure and HLA in healthy donors. Overall study findings and caveats: According to a later analysis, donors in an Asian-associated ancestry cluster reportedly had fewer N-insertions than the roughly 720-donor mean. A later analysis by the authors found several of the most significant clusters apparently linked to common viral pathogens. Researchers reportedly found TCR beta sequences accurately predicted most subjects' HLA-A and HLA-B alleles.

Trimming left V 4 bases short and J 1 base short, with 11 bases between. The CDR3 is 15 amino acids. Germline V gene data show CDR1 as SGHRS and CDR2 as YFSETQ. Comments on this clone: Its antigen remains unidentified.

A multiplex PCR was run with 60 Vbeta primers and 13 Jbeta primers. The method was immunoSEQ multiplex PCR; TCRdb's version includes in-frame clones alone and lacks a portion of them. The sample has tens of thousands of clones, 75% seen once; the top ten hold about an eighth. The V call is TRBV5-1, the J call TRBJ2-2, with D possibly being TRBD2 (5 bases). Source material: PBMCs. The receptor comes from a man between 65 and 85 years old in good health and CMV-seronegative. In DNA form, the CDR3 reads TGCGCCAGCAGCACTGATGGAGGGAACACCGGGGAGCTGTTTTTT. This codes for CASSTDGGNTGELFF.